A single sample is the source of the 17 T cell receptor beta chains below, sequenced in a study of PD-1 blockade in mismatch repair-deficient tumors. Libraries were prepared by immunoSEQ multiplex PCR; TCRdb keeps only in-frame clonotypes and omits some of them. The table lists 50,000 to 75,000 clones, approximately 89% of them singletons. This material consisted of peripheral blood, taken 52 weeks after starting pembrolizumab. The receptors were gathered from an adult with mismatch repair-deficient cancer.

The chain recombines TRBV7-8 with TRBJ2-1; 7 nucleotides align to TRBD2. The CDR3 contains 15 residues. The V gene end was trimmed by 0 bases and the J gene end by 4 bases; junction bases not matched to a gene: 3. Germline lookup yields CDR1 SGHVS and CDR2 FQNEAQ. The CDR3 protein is CASSLAGGPYNEQFF. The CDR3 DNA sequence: TGTGCCAGCAGCTTAGCGGGAGGGCCTTACAATGAGCAGTTCTTC.

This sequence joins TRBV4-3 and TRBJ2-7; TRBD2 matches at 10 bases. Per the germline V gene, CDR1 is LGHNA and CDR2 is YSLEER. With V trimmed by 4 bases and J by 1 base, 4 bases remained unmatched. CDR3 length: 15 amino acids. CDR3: CASSPIAGGSYEQYF. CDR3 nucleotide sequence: TGCGCCAGCAGCCCAATAGCGGGAGGATCCTACGAGCAGTACTTC.

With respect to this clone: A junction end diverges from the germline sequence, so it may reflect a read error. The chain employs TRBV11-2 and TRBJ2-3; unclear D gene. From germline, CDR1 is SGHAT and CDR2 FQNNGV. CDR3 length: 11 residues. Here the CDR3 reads CASSRTDTQYF. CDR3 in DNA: TGTGCCAGCAGCCGCACTGATACGCAGTATTTT.

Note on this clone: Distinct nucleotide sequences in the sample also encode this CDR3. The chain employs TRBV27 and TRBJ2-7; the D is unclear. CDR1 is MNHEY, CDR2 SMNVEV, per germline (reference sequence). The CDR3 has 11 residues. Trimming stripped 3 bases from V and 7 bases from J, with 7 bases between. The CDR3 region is CASSFLGEQYF. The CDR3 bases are TGTGCCAGCAGTTTTTTAGGGGAGCAGTACTTC.

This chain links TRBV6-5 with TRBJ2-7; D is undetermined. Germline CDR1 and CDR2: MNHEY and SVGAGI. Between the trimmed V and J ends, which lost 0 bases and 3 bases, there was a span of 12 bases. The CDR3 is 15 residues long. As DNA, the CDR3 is TGTGCCAGCAGTTACTCGTCCGCCAGGTTCTACGAGCAGTACTTC. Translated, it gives CASSYSSARFYEQYF.

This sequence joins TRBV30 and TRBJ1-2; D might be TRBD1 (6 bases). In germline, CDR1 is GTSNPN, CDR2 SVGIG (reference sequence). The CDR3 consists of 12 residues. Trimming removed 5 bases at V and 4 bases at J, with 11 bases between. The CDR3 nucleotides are TGTGCCTGGTTTGGGGGCTTCTATGGCTACACCTTC. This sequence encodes CAWFGGFYGYTF.

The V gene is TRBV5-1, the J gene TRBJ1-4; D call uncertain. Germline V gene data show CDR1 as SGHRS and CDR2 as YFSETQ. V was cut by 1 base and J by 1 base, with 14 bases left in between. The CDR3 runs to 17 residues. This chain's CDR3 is CASSLRAPERTNEKLFF. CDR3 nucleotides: TGCGCCAGCAGCTTGAGGGCCCCGGAGAGAACTAATGAAAAACTGTTTTTT. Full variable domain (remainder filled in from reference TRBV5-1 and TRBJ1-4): KAGVTQTPRYLIKTRGQQVTLSCSPISGHRSVSWYQQTPGQGLQFLFEYFSETQRNKGNFPGRFSGRQFSNSRSEMNVSTLELGDSALYLCASSLRAPERTNEKLFFGSGTQLSVL.

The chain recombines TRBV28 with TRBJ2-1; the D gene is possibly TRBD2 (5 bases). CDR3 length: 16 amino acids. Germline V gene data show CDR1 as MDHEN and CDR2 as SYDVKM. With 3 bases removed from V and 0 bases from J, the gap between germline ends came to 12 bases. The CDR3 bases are TGTGCCAGCAGTTTGTTTAGGAGGAGCTCCTACAATGAGCAGTTCTTC. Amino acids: CASSLFRRSSYNEQFF.

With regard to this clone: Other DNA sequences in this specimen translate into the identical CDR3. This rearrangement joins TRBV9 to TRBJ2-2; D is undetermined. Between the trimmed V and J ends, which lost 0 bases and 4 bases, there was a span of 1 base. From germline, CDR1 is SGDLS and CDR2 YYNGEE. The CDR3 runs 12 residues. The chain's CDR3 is CASSVGTGELFF. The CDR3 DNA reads TGTGCCAGCAGCGTAGGCACCGGGGAGCTGTTTTTT.

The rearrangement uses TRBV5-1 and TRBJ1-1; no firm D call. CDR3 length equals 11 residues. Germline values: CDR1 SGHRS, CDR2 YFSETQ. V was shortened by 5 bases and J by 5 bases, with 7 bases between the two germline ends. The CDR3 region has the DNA TGCGCCAGCAGGTACGGGACTGAAGCTTTCTTT. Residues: CASRYGTEAFF.

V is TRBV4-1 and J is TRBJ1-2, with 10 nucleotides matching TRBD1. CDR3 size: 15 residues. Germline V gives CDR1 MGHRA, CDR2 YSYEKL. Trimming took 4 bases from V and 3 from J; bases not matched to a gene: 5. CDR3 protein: CASSPRQGADYGYTF. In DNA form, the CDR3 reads TGCGCCAGCAGCCCGCGACAGGGGGCGGACTATGGCTACACCTTC.

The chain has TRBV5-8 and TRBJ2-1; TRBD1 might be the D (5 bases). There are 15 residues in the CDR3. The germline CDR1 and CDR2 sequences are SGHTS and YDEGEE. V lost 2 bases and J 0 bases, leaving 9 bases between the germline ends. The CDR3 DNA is TGTGCCAGCAGCTTAGGGGCTAGCTCCTACAATGAGCAGTTCTTC. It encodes CASSLGASSYNEQFF.

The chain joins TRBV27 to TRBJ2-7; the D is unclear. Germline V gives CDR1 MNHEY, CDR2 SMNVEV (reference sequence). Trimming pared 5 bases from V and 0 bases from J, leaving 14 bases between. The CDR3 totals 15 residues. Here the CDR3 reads CASSVSALSSYEQYF. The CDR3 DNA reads TGTGCCAGCAGTGTCAGCGCCCTGAGCTCCTACGAGCAGTACTTC.

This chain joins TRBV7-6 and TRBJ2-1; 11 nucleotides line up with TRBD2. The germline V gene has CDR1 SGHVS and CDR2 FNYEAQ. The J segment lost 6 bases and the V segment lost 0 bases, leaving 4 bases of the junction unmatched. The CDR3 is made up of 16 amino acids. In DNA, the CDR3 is TGTGCCAGCAGCTTAGCGCCCGGACTAGCGGGCAATGAGCAGTTCTTC. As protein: CASSLAPGLAGNEQFF.

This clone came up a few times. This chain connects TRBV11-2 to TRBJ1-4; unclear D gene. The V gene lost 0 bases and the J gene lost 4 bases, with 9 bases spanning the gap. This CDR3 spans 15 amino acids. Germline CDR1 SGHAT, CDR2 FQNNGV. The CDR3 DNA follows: TGTGCCAGCAGCTTAGACCTGGGCTTTAATGAAAAACTGTTTTTT. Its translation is CASSLDLGFNEKLFF.

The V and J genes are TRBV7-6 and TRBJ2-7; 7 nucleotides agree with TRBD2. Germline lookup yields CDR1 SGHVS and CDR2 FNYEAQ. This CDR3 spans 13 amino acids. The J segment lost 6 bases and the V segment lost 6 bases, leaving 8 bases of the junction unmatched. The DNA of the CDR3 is TGTGCCAGCAGTTCAACGGTAGCGGGCGAGCAGTACTTC. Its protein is CASSSTVAGEQYF.

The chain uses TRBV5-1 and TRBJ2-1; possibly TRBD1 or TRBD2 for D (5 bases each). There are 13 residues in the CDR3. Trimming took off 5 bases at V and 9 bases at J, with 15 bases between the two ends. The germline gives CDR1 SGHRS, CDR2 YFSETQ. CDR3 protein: CASRGTGFGEQFF. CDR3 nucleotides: TGCGCCAGCAGAGGGACGGGATTCGGTGAGCAGTTCTTC.